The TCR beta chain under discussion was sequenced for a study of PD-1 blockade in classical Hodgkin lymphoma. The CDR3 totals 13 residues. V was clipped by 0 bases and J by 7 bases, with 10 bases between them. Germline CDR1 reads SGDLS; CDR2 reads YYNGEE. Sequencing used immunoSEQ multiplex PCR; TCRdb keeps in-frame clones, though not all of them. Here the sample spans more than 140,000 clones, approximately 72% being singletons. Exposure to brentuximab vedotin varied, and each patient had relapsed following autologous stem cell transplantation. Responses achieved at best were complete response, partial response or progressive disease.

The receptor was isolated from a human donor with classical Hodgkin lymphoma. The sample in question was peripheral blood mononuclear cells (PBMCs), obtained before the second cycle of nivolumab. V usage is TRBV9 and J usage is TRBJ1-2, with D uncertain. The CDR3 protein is CASSVDHTGGYTF. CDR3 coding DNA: TGTGCCAGCAGCGTAGATCATACGGGTGGCTACACCTTC.